This paragraph covers one TCR beta chain sequence. The target antigen is unknown. This sample was taken from a study of vaccination and CD4 T cells after COVID-19. Treatment defined: approximately 9-day PBMC culture with coronavirus spike peptide pools or control peptides (ViraFEST assay). CD4+ T lymphocytes from the unexposed donor were collected before the COVID-19 pandemic (2011-2018). The V gene's germline CDR1 is SNHLY and CDR2 FYNNEI. The CDR3 covers 16 residues. V lost 4 bases to trimming and J lost 0 bases, with 12 bases between them. Cultured CD4+ T-cell DNA underwent Oncomine TCR Beta short-read sequencing. TCRdb used MiXCR to reprocess the PCR reads, holding one entry per CDR3 protein. The sample includes about 9,600 distinct CDR3 sequences, approximately 48% of them seen just once.

The specimen sequenced was CD4+ T cells from blood, cultured in vitro. The V and J genes are TRBV2 and TRBJ2-2; no clear D. The receptor's source is a human donor in good health. Here the CDR3 DNA reads TGTGCCAGCAGTGCCCAGGCGCGGACGAACACCGGGGAGCTGTTTTTT. This gives the protein CASSAQARTNTGELFF.